The 10 T cell receptor beta chains presented below share a single source sample, sequenced in a study of CD8 T cells in ankylosing spondylitis. Via MiXCR, TCRdb re-called the 5' RACE reads, giving one row per CDR3 protein. The sample has roughly 130,000 distinct CDR3 sequences; roughly 13% are singletons. Sequenced: blood, either unsorted or a sorted T cell fraction (not recorded which). Receptor source: a female donor with ankylosing spondylitis or in good health (not recorded which).

At least ten counts were recorded for this clonotype. The chain uses TRBV5-1 and TRBJ2-1, with TRBD2 identical over 9 bases. The CDR3 has 16 residues. With 1 base clipped from V and 5 bases from J, the junction kept 7 bases outside the gene matches. CDR1 SGHRS and CDR2 YFSETQ come from the germline V gene. In nucleotides, the CDR3 is TGCGCCAGCAGCTTGCCGACTAGCGGTATTAACAATGAGCAGTTCTTC. This sequence encodes CASSLPTSGINNEQFF.

This clonotype was observed many times. V and J are TRBV4-1 and TRBJ1-3; perhaps TRBD1 as D (5 bases). Trimming stripped 0 bases from V and 0 bases from J, with 9 bases between. Germline values: CDR1 MGHRA, CDR2 YSYEKL. The CDR3 runs 16 residues. This chain's CDR3 is CASSQDRGGSGNTIYF. In nucleotides, the CDR3 is TGCGCCAGCAGCCAAGATCGGGGGGGCTCTGGAAACACCATATATTTT.

Many counts were recorded for this clonotype. This chain uses TRBV6-1 with TRBJ2-7, with a possible D match to TRBD1 (6 bases). Trimming took off 6 bases at V and 2 bases at J, with 17 bases between the two ends. The V gene's germline CDR1 is MNHNS and CDR2 SASEGT. The CDR3 consists of 15 residues. CDR3 coding DNA: TGTGCCAGCAGGCTAACAGGGAGCCCCACCTACGAGCAGTACTTC. It encodes CASRLTGSPTYEQYF.

There are a few counts of this clonotype. The CDR3 sequence: CASWGPKHYGYTF. The CDR3 DNA reads as TGTGCCAGCTGGGGACCTAAGCACTATGGCTACACCTTC. The chain links TRBV2 to TRBJ1-2; D is perhaps TRBD1 (5 bases). The CDR3 is 13 amino acids. Germline V gene sequence: CDR1 SNHLY, CDR2 FYNNEI. Trimming removed 8 bases at V and 3 bases at J, with 13 bases between.

This clonotype has a count of ten or more. The chain employs TRBV3-1 and TRBJ1-6, with TRBD1 matching over 8 bases. This CDR3 comprises 15 residues. After removal of 3 bases from V and 5 bases from J, the junction contained 3 bases not matched to a gene. Germline CDR1 LGHDT, CDR2 YNNKEL (reference sequence). DNA for the CDR3: TGTGCCAGCAGCCAGACGACAGGGGATAATTCACCCCTCCACTTT. Its translation is CASSQTTGDNSPLHF.

This clonotype was seen at least ten times. This chain uses TRBV5-1 with TRBJ1-3; D may be TRBD1 (6 bases). The length of the CDR3 is 15 residues. The germline V and J ends were trimmed by 2 bases and 0 bases, with 9 bases remaining between them. The V gene's germline CDR1 is SGHRS and CDR2 YFSETQ. Here the CDR3 DNA reads TGCGCCAGCAGCTTTGGACAGAGCTCTGGAAACACCATATATTTT. Translation: CASSFGQSSGNTIYF.

This clonotype was detected only once. A much larger clone differs by one base, so this may be a read error. V is TRBV2 and J is TRBJ2-7, with 9 bases fitting TRBD2. J was trimmed by 2 bases and V by 7 bases; bases with no gene match: 6. Germline loops: CDR1 SNHLY, CDR2 FYNNEI. The CDR3 spans 14 residues. CDR3: CASNVAGETYEQYF. CDR3 DNA sequence: TGTGCCAGCAACGTAGCGGGGGAAACCTACGAGCAGTACTTC.

The chain is built from TRBV20-1 and TRBJ2-1; 7 bases map to TRBD2. Germline V CDR1 and CDR2: DFQATT, SNEGSKA (reference sequence). The CDR3 length is 15 residues. V lost 4 bases to trimming and J lost 5 bases; unmatched junction nucleotides: 11. CDR3 DNA: TGCAGTGCTACCTCCGCTCAGCGGGGTGACAATGAGCAGTTCTTC. Translated: CSATSAQRGDNEQFF.

CDR3 protein: CASSLAGAGAYNEQFF. The CDR3 DNA reads as TGCGCCAGCAGCTTGGCCGGCGCAGGGGCGTACAATGAGCAGTTCTTC. This sequence joins TRBV5-1 and TRBJ2-1, with D possibly matching TRBD1 (6 bases). The CDR3 is 16 amino acids. Between the trimmed V and J ends, which lost 0 bases and 4 bases, there was a span of 14 bases. The germline CDR1 and CDR2 sequences are SGHRS and YFSETQ.

This clonotype occurred a few times. This rearrangement joins TRBV7-9 to TRBJ1-4; TRBD1 matches at 8 bases. Germline CDR1 is SEHNR and CDR2 is FQNEAQ (reference sequence). The CDR3 covers 15 residues. V lost 5 bases and J lost 3; bases outside the gene matches: 5. The DNA for the CDR3 is TGTGCCAGCAGCCCACGGACAGGGCCTAATGAAAAACTGTTTTTT. This gives the protein CASSPRTGPNEKLFF.